These T cell receptor beta chains were read from a single sample in a study of blood T cell repertoires in COVID-19. Assay used: immunoSEQ multiplex PCR; TCRdb lists only in-frame clones, some missing. There are roughly 100,000 clones in the sample; over 65% occur only once, and around 12% lies in the top ten. Input material: peripheral blood. These receptor sequences come from a human donor in a cohort sampled during active COVID-19. Each CDR3 is given with its conserved first and last residue. A D gene is named only where the DNA matches it firmly. Clone sizes are given selectively: once, few, many, or a class where the clone is expanded.

D,J,size,V,DNA,CDR3
.,TRBJ2-1,.,TRBV7-8,TGTGCCAGCAGCTTAGGCGGGGGCGTAAACAATGAGCAGTTCTTC,CASSLGGGVNNEQFF
TRBD2,TRBJ2-7,few,TRBV15,TGTGCCACCAGCAGAGCTAGCGGGGGTACCTACGAGCAGTACTTC,CATSRASGGTYEQYF
TRBD1,TRBJ1-1,.,TRBV4-1,TGCGCCAGCAGCCAAGATCCGTCCCGGGACAGGGGGACTGAAGCTTTCTTT,CASSQDPSRDRGTEAFF
TRBD1,TRBJ1-1,.,TRBV4-3,TGCGCCAGCAGCGGCCGACAGGGTGAAGCTTTCTTT,CASSGRQGEAFF
TRBD2,TRBJ2-3,.,TRBV4-1,TGCGCCAGCAGCCAAGGCCCCACTAGCGGGCACGGAAGTTTAAGCACAGATACGCAGTATTTT,CASSQGPTSGHGSLSTDTQYF
.,TRBJ2-1,.,TRBV24-1,TGTGCCACCAGTGCACCCGCGACTCATGAGCAGTTCTTC,CATSAPATHEQFF
.,TRBJ1-2,.,TRBV30,TGTGCCTGGAGTACTGGGCAGGGTTTTGGCTACACCTTC,CAWSTGQGFGYTF
.,TRBJ1-2,.,TRBV5-1,TGCGCCAGCAGCACCGGAGTTAACTATGGCTACACCTTC,CASSTGVNYGYTF
.,TRBJ2-2,.,TRBV3-1/TRBV3-2,TGTGCCAGCAGCCTGCGACGGGGAGGAACCGGGGAGCTGTTTTTT,CASSLRRGGTGELFF
.,TRBJ2-3,once,TRBV18,TGTGCCAGCTCACCACCGCAGGCAACGCAGTATTTT,CASSPPQATQYF
.,TRBJ2-1,few,TRBV13,TGTGCCAGCAGCTTAGGCGAGGCGGCCTACAATGAGCAGTTCTTC,CASSLGEAAYNEQFF
.,TRBJ2-7,.,TRBV7-2,TGTGCCAGCAGCTTAGACCATGGCAGAACCTACGAGCAGTACTTC,CASSLDHGRTYEQYF
.,TRBJ2-5,few,TRBV15,TGTGCCACCAGCAGAGATCGGTCGGGTTATGAGACCCAGTACTTC,CATSRDRSGYETQYF
TRBD2,TRBJ2-1,.,TRBV5-1,TGCGCCAGCAGCTTGGAGCTAGCGGGGGGCCTCGGCTCCTACAATGAGCAGTTCTTC,CASSLELAGGLGSYNEQFF
.,TRBJ1-6,.,TRBV6-5,TGTGCCAGCCAACCAACAGGGCAGGGGAATTCACCCCTCCACTTT,CASQPTGQGNSPLHF
TRBD1,TRBJ1-3,.,TRBV3-1/TRBV3-2,TGTGCCAGCAGCCAGGGGACAGACTCTGGAAACACCATATATTTT,CASSQGTDSGNTIYF
TRBD2,TRBJ2-5,.,TRBV2,TGTGCCAGCAGTTGGGCCGATAGCGGGGCTGAGACCCAGTACTTC,CASSWADSGAETQYF
.,TRBJ1-1,once,TRBV5-1,TGCGCCAGCAGCGTTCGACGGGGTGTGGATGAAGCTTTCTTT,CASSVRRGVDEAFF
.,TRBJ1-1,.,TRBV25-1,TGTGCCAGCAGGGCCAGCGGAGAGAACACTGAAGCTTTCTTT,CASRASGENTEAFF
TRBD1,TRBJ1-4,.,TRBV2,TGTGCCAGCCACAGGGGGTTTGCAACTAATGAAAAACTGTTTTTT,CASHRGFATNEKLFF
.,TRBJ1-5,few,TRBV6-5,TGTGCCAGCAGGCGGGACAGCAATCAGCCCCAGCATTTT,CASRRDSNQPQHF
TRBD1,TRBJ1-6,.,TRBV2,TGTGCCAGCGGAGGACAGGTCTATAATTCACCCCTCCACTTT,CASGGQVYNSPLHF
.,TRBJ1-6,once,TRBV9,TGTGCCAGCAGCGCGCCCCGGGGGGGGGACCCCAATTCACCCCTCCACTTT,CASSAPRGGDPNSPLHF
.,TRBJ1-2,.,TRBV6-5,TGTGCCAGCAGATGGACAGCCAACTATGGCTACACCTTC,CASRWTANYGYTF
.,TRBJ1-2,.,TRBV2,TGTGCCAGCAGCGCCACCTCAGTTAACTATGGCTACACCTTC,CASSATSVNYGYTF
.,TRBJ1-1,.,TRBV11-2,TGTGCCAGCCAGGGACACTTAATGAACACTGAAGCTTTCTTT,CASQGHLMNTEAFF
.,TRBJ1-4,.,TRBV6-5,TGTGCCAGCGCCTTACACGCGGGGGGTGGCGAAAAACTGTTTTTT,CASALHAGGGEKLFF
TRBD2,TRBJ2-4,.,TRBV9,TGTGCCAGCAGCGTAGGCGAAGGGGAGGGGGCCAAAAACATTCAGTACTTC,CASSVGEGEGAKNIQYF
.,TRBJ1-5,.,TRBV19,TGTGCCAGTAGTGTACAGGGAAACAATCAGCCCCAGCATTTT,CASSVQGNNQPQHF
.,TRBJ2-3,.,TRBV5-4,TGTGCCAGCAGCACCACCAGGGATACGCAGTATTTT,CASSTTRDTQYF
.,TRBJ2-7,once,TRBV15,TGTGCCACCAGCACGACACGAGCCTACGAGCAGTACTTC,CATSTTRAYEQYF
TRBD2,TRBJ2-3,once,TRBV7-9,TGTGCCAGCAGCCCTTCCCCATTGGCTAGCGGGGGGGACACAGATACGCAGTATTTT,CASSPSPLASGGDTDTQYF
.,TRBJ2-7,.,TRBV23-1,TGCGCCAGCAGACTCGACAGGCGAAACTACGAGCAGTACTTC,CASRLDRRNYEQYF
TRBD1,TRBJ1-2,.,TRBV7-2,TGTGCCAGCAGCTTAGAACGGACAGGGTTAGGGAATGGCTACACCTTC,CASSLERTGLGNGYTF
.,TRBJ1-1,few,TRBV15,TGTGCCACCAGCAACCAGGACTATACTGGGGCTGAAGCTTTCTTT,CATSNQDYTGAEAFF
TRBD2,TRBJ2-5,.,TRBV15,TGTGCCACCAGCAGAGATCTCAGCGGGAGAGAGACCCAGTACTTC,CATSRDLSGRETQYF
TRBD1,TRBJ1-2,.,TRBV5-1,TGCGCCAGCAGCTCCCGACAGGGGAACTATGGCTACACCTTC,CASSSRQGNYGYTF
.,TRBJ1-1,.,TRBV6-4,TGTGCCAGCAGTGACTCGATACGGGGGGACCAATTAAGAAACACTGAAGCTTTCTTT,CASSDSIRGDQLRNTEAFF
TRBD1,TRBJ1-1,.,TRBV19,TGTGCCGCCAAAACAGGGGCGGGAATGAACACTGAAGCTTTCTTT,CAAKTGAGMNTEAFF